This T cell receptor (beta chain) was recorded in a study of T cell repertoires in cytomegalovirus infection. Study-level information: Based on public TCR beta signatures, there were indications of CMV infection and of a matching HLA type.

This clonotype was counted a few times. Its target is unknown. In TCRdb, the reads were re-called with MiXCR into one record per CDR3 protein. The data show hundreds of thousands of distinct CDR3 sequences, 33% seen once. The V gene end was trimmed by 5 bases and the J gene end by 1 base; junction bases not matched to a gene: 1. Germline V gene lookup returns CDR1 SQVTM and CDR2 ANQGSEA. The CDR3 sequence is 12 residues long. Notes on the study in general: Identification of carriers of CMV plus the relevant HLA was performed using cumulative public TCR beta family frequency. HLA-C-restricted, CMV-specific TCR beta clonotypes were dominant ex vivo.

The sequences come from cultured PBMCs, collected from culture after CMV antigen stimulation. This receptor was obtained from a human donor in good health (CMV status not recorded). Some clones in this sample may be carry-over from other donors' samples. V is TRBV29-1 and J is TRBJ1-2; 7 nucleotides agree with TRBD1. The CDR3 is CSVRDSNYGYTF. In nucleotides, the CDR3 is TGCAGCGTTAGGGACAGTAACTATGGCTACACCTTC.